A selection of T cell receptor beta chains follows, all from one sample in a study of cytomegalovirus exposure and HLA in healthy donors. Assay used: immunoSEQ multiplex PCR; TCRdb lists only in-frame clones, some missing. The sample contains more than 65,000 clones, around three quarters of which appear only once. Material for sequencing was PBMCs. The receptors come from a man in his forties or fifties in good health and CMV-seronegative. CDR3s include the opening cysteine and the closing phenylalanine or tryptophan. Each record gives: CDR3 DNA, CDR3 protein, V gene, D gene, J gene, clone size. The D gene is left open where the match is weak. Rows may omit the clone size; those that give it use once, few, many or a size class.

TGTGCCAGCAGCTCCCGGGGTCTTTCCGGGGATGGCTACACCTTC CASSSRGLSGDGYTF TRBV11-2 . TRBJ1-2 .
TGTGCCAGCAGGAGGACAGGGGGCTCTAATGAAAAACTGTTTTTT CASRRTGGSNEKLFF TRBV2 TRBD1 TRBJ1-4 .
TGTGCCAGCAGCACCGGGACAGGGGCGTTGGGCACTGAAGCTTTCTTT CASSTGTGALGTEAFF TRBV7-9 TRBD1 TRBJ1-1 .
TGCGCCAGCAGCCCCCGACAGGGGTCGGGCTATGGCTACACCTTC CASSPRQGSGYGYTF TRBV5-1 TRBD1 TRBJ1-2 .
TGTGCCAGCTCACCGACGACTGGCCTAAGTTCCGAAAAACTGTTTTTT CASSPTTGLSSEKLFF TRBV18 . TRBJ1-4 .
TGTGCCAGTAGTATAACATTCACCAACTACGAGCAGTACTTC CASSITFTNYEQYF TRBV19 . TRBJ2-7 .
TGTGCCAGCAGCTTAGTTCCAGGCGGATTGACAACAGGGAGTGAAAAACTGTTTTTT CASSLVPGGLTTGSEKLFF TRBV11-1 . TRBJ1-4 .
TGTGCCAGCAGTTTCTGGTCAGGCACTAATGAAAAACTGTTTTTT CASSFWSGTNEKLFF TRBV28 . TRBJ1-4 .
TGTGCCACCGCAATACACTCCTATAATTCACCCCTCCACTTT CATAIHSYNSPLHF TRBV28 . TRBJ1-6 .
TGTGCCAGCAGCCCTGGGGGGGCGTATAGCAATCAGCCCCAGCATTTT CASSPGGAYSNQPQHF TRBV6-6 . TRBJ1-5 .
TGTGCCAGCAGCTTAGGCGGGCTCGGAAACACCATATATTTT CASSLGGLGNTIYF TRBV11-3 . TRBJ1-3 .
TGTGCCAGCAGCGTAGCGGGGGGGGGCACAGATACGCAGTATTTT CASSVAGGGTDTQYF TRBV9 TRBD2 TRBJ2-3 .
TGTGCCAGCAGCTTGGACGCTGATTCCACAGGGCGTGTCATTCAGTACTTC CASSLDADSTGRVIQYF TRBV5-4 . TRBJ2-4 .
TGTGCCATCAGCCACTTACGGACAGGACCCATCTCTGGGGCCAACGTCCTGACTTTC CAISHLRTGPISGANVLTF TRBV10-3 TRBD1 TRBJ2-6 .
TGTGCCAGCAGCGGAGAGAGTCAGCCCCAGCATTTT CASSGESQPQHF TRBV7-2 . TRBJ1-5 .
TGCGCCAGCAGCTTGGGCTGGGGCCTATTGAACACTGAAGCTTTCTTT CASSLGWGLLNTEAFF TRBV5-1 . TRBJ1-1 few
TGTGCCAGCAGCGCCGACGGACAGCCCTCCTACGAGCAGTACTTC CASSADGQPSYEQYF TRBV9 . TRBJ2-7 .
TGTGCCAGCAGACCGGGCAGGGGGCATCTTAAAGCCGGGGAGCTGTTTTTT CASRPGRGHLKAGELFF TRBV14 TRBD1 TRBJ2-2 .
TGCGCCAGCAGCTTGGGGACAGGGCACGAGCAGTACTTC CASSLGTGHEQYF TRBV5-1 TRBD1 TRBJ2-7 .
TGTGCCAGCAGTCTAGGACTAGCGGTCACAGATACGCAGTATTTT CASSLGLAVTDTQYF TRBV27 TRBD2 TRBJ2-3 .
TGTTCCACACCTTTGAAGGGGGCGGTTTATAATTCACCCCTCCACTTT CSTPLKGAVYNSPLHF TRBV7-9 TRBD1 TRBJ1-6 .
TGTGCCAGCTCCCCCGGACAGGGGTCTTCTTTGAACACTGAAGCTTTCTTT CASSPGQGSSLNTEAFF TRBV18 TRBD1 TRBJ1-1 .
TGTGCCAGCAGTCTTGGGGCCAGGGGGCAGTACTTC CASSLGARGQYF TRBV14 . TRBJ2-7 .
TGTGCCAGCAGTTTCAGGGGTTTAACTAATGAAAAACTGTTTTTT CASSFRGLTNEKLFF TRBV28 . TRBJ1-4 .
TGTGCCAGTAGTATACAGGGGGAGTACTACAATGAGCAGTTCTTC CASSIQGEYYNEQFF TRBV19 TRBD1 TRBJ2-1 .
TGTGCCAGCAGCTTTGGGGGGACAGGGGAGTATTTT CASSFGGTGEYF TRBV7-2 TRBD1 TRBJ2-3 .
TGTGCCAGCACTTCTCGCGGGGGGGCAGATACGCAGTATTTT CASTSRGGADTQYF TRBV9 TRBD2 TRBJ2-3 .
TGTGCCAGCCTAGATTTCGGGGGGGACAGGGCCCACGAGCAGTACTTC CASLDFGGDRAHEQYF TRBV2 . TRBJ2-7 .
TGCGCCAGTTCCTTGCCAGCGGGGTACAATGAGCAGTTCTTC CASSLPAGYNEQFF TRBV5-1 TRBD2 TRBJ2-1 .
TGTGCCAGCTCACCGAGGCAGTCGGATGAGCAGTTCTTC CASSPRQSDEQFF TRBV18 . TRBJ2-1 .
TGCGCCAGCAGCTGGACAGGGGGCCGTGGGGACGAGCAGTACTTC CASSWTGGRGDEQYF TRBV5-1 TRBD1 TRBJ2-7 .
TGTGCCAGCAGTTACGGGACACGAACCGATCAGCCCCAGCATTTT CASSYGTRTDQPQHF TRBV6-5 . TRBJ1-5 .
TGTGCCAGCAGCCCGGAAACTCCTAGCAACCATGAGTTCTTC CASSPETPSNHEFF TRBV7-9 . TRBJ2-1 few
TGCAGTGCCACTGACTATGGCTACACCTTC CSATDYGYTF TRBV20-1 . TRBJ1-2 .
TGTGCCAGCAGCGGGGGGGACACAGATACGCAGTATTTT CASSGGDTDTQYF TRBV6-4 TRBD2 TRBJ2-3 many
TGTGCAAGTCGCTTAGCGTTCTCAGGGGGCGGAGACACCATATATTTT CASRLAFSGGGDTIYF TRBV12-2 . TRBJ1-3 .
TGTGCCAGCAGTCTCCTGACAGGGGGAATCATCTACGAGCAGTACTTC CASSLLTGGIIYEQYF TRBV28 TRBD1 TRBJ2-7 .
TGCGCCAGCAGCGAAGATGCACAGCAGCCCCAGCATTTT CASSEDAQQPQHF TRBV4-3 . TRBJ1-5 .
TGTGCCAGCAGTTTTGACAGCCGCCCTGCGGCCCTCCACTTT CASSFDSRPAALHF TRBV27 . TRBJ1-6 .
TGTGCCAGCAGTTACTCTGCGGGGGGGCCGGATGAGCAGTTCTTC CASSYSAGGPDEQFF TRBV6-5 TRBD2 TRBJ2-1 few
TGCGCCAGCAGCCACCTAGTCAGCCCCTATGGCTACACCTTC CASSHLVSPYGYTF TRBV4-3 . TRBJ1-2 .
TGTGCTAGTGGTTCGACAGGGGACTATGGCTACACCTTC CASGSTGDYGYTF TRBV12-5 TRBD1 TRBJ1-2 .
TGTGCCTGGAGTGTGGGAGAAAATCAGCCCCAGCATTTT CAWSVGENQPQHF TRBV30 . TRBJ1-5 .
TGTGCCAGCAGTGACAGGGGAGCCAAAAACATTCAGTACTTC CASSDRGAKNIQYF TRBV25-1 . TRBJ2-4 .
TGTGCCAGCAGTTTAGGGGCCGTCAGGATCCCCTCCTACGAGCAGTACTTC CASSLGAVRIPSYEQYF TRBV28 . TRBJ2-7 .
TGTGCCTGGACCCCTAACCGCCTCACGGTTTATGGCTACACCTTC CAWTPNRLTVYGYTF TRBV30 . TRBJ1-2 .
TGCGCCAGCAGCCATCCTACCCCACCGGGACAGCTATACGAGCAGTACTTC CASSHPTPPGQLYEQYF TRBV4-1 TRBD1 TRBJ2-7 .
TGTGCCAGCAGCCTATCTAGCGACCCCGGGACAGATACGCAGTATTTT CASSLSSDPGTDTQYF TRBV6-4 . TRBJ2-3 .
TGTGCCAGCAGCGGATCAAGGGGGTCTGGAAACACCATATATTTT CASSGSRGSGNTIYF TRBV7-9 . TRBJ1-3 .
TGTGCCAGCAGCTTAAGACTAGCGGGTGACACAGATACGCAGTATTTT CASSLRLAGDTDTQYF TRBV11-2 TRBD2 TRBJ2-3 .
TGTGCCAGCACCATGACAGCCAACACTGAAGCTTTCTTT CASTMTANTEAFF TRBV6-1 . TRBJ1-1 .
TGTGCCAGCAGCCCGACAGGGAACTATGGCTACACCTTC CASSPTGNYGYTF TRBV6-5 TRBD1 TRBJ1-2 .
TGTGCCTGGATACAGGGGAGCTCCTACGAGCAGTACTTC CAWIQGSSYEQYF TRBV30 TRBD1 TRBJ2-7 .
TGTGCCAGCGTAAGACTTATGACCGGGTACACTGAAGCTTTCTTT CASVRLMTGYTEAFF TRBV6-5 . TRBJ1-1 .
TGTGCCAGCAGCGTTCTCCCCTCCGACGTTGGGGCTCTGTACGAGCAGTACTTC CASSVLPSDVGALYEQYF TRBV9 . TRBJ2-7 .
TGTGCCAGCAGTGAAAACTCGGCAGGGGGCGGCACTGAAGCTTTCTTT CASSENSAGGGTEAFF TRBV2 TRBD1 TRBJ1-1 .
TGTGCCAGCAGTTACTCAACAGGACAGGTTTACAATGAGCAGTTCTTC CASSYSTGQVYNEQFF TRBV6-5 TRBD1 TRBJ2-1 .
TGTGCCAGCAGTGAGGGGGGGTCCGAGCAGTACTTC CASSEGGSEQYF TRBV6-1 TRBD2 TRBJ2-7 .
TGTGCCAGCAGTCCTGACACCAGCGGGGGCACAGATACGCAGTATTTT CASSPDTSGGTDTQYF TRBV6-4 TRBD2 TRBJ2-3 .
TGCGCCAGCAGCGCCGGGACAGGGGGCTCCTACGAGCAGTACTTC CASSAGTGGSYEQYF TRBV5-1 TRBD1 TRBJ2-7 .